The sequence of this T cell receptor beta chain was determined in a study of response to subunit inactivated influenza vaccine. This clonotype appeared many times. TCRdb passed the RT-PCR reads through MiXCR, listing each CDR3 protein once. The table records under 550,000 distinct CDR3 sequences, more than 7% of them present only once. In germline, CDR1 is SGHTA, CDR2 FQGNSA. The V end was cut by 5 bases, the J end by 0 bases, with 14 bases between. This CDR3 region has 17 residues. The starting material was PBMCs from blood, obtained 23 months after vaccination. This sequence originates from a man between 50 and 75 years old who received an inactivated influenza vaccine. The chain has TRBV7-2 and TRBJ1-6; D is possibly TRBD1 (6 bases). The CDR3 DNA is TGTGCCAGCAGCCGCCTAGAGGACAGCTCCTATAATTCACCCCTCCACTTT. The encoded protein is CASSRLEDSSYNSPLHF.